This T cell receptor beta chain emerged from a study of blood T cells in healthy people across ages. CDR3 length: 14 amino acids. CDR1 and CDR2 (germline): ENHRY, SYGVKD. Comment on this clonotype: The antigen remains undetermined.

Study findings and constraints: It was not possible, with unsorted PBMCs, to conclusively compare naive and antigen-experienced cells. Strong correlation existed between TCR beta diversity and naive T cell percentage.

Together with a sample-barcoded 5' primer, a J-beta primer mix was included in a second PCR lasting roughly 6 to 12 cycles. TCRdb used MiXCR to reprocess the 5' RACE reads, holding one entry per CDR3 protein. The data contain more than 700,000 distinct CDR3 sequences, about half of them singletons. Donors were healthy Caucasian individuals from Russia aged roughly 6 to 90. This rearrangement joins TRBV10-3 to TRBJ2-4, with 7 positions matching TRBD2. The J call may not be correct, given that the DNA end is closer to TRBJ2-7. The source is an older man in good health. The sequenced material came from blood. This CDR3 is CAISESGGVYEQYF. The CDR3 DNA reads as TGTGCCATCAGTGAGTCGGGGGGGGTTTACGAGCAGTACTTC.